The entry below gives a single T cell receptor beta chain sequence along with its context. Its antigen remains unknown. This sample was taken from a study of OX40 agonist ivuxolimab in advanced cancers. Whole-study results and caveats: Partial responders at 0.1-3.0 mg/kg showed near-lowest clonal expansion.

Only in-frame clones appear in the TCRdb table, and some are missing; sequencing was by immunoSEQ multiplex PCR. The sample contains about 53,000 clones, approximately 91% of which appear only once. Any history of autoimmune disease or systemic immunosuppression disqualified patients. The CDR3 contains 12 residues. CDR1 and CDR2 from the germline V gene are LNHDA and SQIVND (reference sequence). V was pared by 10 bases and J by 4 bases, with 11 bases between. The chain recombines TRBV19 with TRBJ1-5, with a possible D match to TRBD1 (5 bases). The clonotype originates from an adult with an advanced solid tumor such as melanoma, head and neck, liver or kidney cancer. The source material was CD4+ or CD8+ T cells sorted from blood, sampled in a trial of the OX40 agonist ivuxolimab. The chain's CDR3 is CATRKGNQPQHF. For the CDR3, the DNA is TGTGCCACCCGGAAGGGGAATCAGCCCCAGCATTTT.